Described below is a single T cell receptor beta chain sequence and its context. This specimen belongs to a study of OX40 agonist ivuxolimab in advanced cancers. Germline V gives CDR1 LGHNA, CDR2 YSLEER. The ends were cut back, 1 base at V and 4 bases at J, with 10 bases in the middle. The CDR3 covers 15 residues. Sequencing was performed with immunoSEQ multiplex PCR; in TCRdb, only in-frame clones are kept and a portion is missing. The sample consists of approximately 56,000 clones, 85% to 90% of them appearing once. The origin of this receptor is an adult with an advanced solid tumor such as melanoma, head and neck, liver or kidney cancer. The sample consisted of CD4+ or CD8+ T cells sorted from blood, taken in a trial of the OX40 agonist ivuxolimab. This chain joins TRBV4-3 and TRBJ1-4, with D tentatively TRBD1 (6 bases). CDR3: CASSQVTGLNEKLFF. CDR3 nucleotide sequence: TGCGCCAGCAGCCAAGTAACAGGGCTTAATGAAAAACTGTTTTTT.